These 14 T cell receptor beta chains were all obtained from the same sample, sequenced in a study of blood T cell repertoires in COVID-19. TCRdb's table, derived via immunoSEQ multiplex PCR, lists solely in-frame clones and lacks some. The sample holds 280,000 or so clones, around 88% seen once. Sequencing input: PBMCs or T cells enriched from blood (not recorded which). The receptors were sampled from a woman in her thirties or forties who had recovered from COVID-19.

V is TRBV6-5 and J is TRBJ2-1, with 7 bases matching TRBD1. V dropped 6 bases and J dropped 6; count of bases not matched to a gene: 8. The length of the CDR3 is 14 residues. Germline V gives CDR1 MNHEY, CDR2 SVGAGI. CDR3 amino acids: CASSQDRVTNEQFF. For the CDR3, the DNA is TGTGCCAGCAGCCAAGACAGGGTGACCAATGAGCAGTTCTTC.

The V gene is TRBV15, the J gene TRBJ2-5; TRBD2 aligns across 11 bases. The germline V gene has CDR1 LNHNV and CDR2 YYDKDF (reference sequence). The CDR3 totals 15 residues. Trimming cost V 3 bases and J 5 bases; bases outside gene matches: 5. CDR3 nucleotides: TGTGCCACCAGCAGTTTTAGCGGGAGGGAGGAGACCCAGTACTTC. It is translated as CATSSFSGREETQYF.

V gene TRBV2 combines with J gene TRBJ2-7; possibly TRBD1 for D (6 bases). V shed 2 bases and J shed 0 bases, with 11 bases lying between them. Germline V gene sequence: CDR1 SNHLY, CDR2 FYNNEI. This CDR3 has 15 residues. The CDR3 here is CASSEPRGVSYEQYF. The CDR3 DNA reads TGTGCCAGCAGTGAACCCAGGGGAGTCTCCTACGAGCAGTACTTC.

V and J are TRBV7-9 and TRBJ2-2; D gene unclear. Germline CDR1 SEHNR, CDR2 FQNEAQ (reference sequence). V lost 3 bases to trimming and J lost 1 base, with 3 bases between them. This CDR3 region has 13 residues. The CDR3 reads CASSFLNTGELFF. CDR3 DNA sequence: TGTGCCAGCAGCTTTCTGAACACCGGGGAGCTGTTTTTT. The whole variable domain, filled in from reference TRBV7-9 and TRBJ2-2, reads DTGVSQNPRHKITKRGQNVTFRCDPISEHNRLYWYRQTLGQGPEFLTYFQNEAQLEKSRLLSDRFSAERPKGSFSTLEIQRTEQGDSAMYLCASSFLNTGELFFGEGSRLTVL.

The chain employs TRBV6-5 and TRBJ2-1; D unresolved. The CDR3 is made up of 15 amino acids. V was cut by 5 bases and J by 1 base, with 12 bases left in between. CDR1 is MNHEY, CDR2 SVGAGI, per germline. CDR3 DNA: TGTGCCAGCAGTAATCCAGGTCGTTCCTACAATGAGCAGTTCTTC. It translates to CASSNPGRSYNEQFF.

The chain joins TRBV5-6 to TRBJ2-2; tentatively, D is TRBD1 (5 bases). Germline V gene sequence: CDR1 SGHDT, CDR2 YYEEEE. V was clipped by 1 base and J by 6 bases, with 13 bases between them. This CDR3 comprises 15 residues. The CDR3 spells CASSLIDSPSGELFF. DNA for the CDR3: TGTGCCAGCAGCTTGATTGACAGCCCGTCCGGGGAGCTGTTTTTT.

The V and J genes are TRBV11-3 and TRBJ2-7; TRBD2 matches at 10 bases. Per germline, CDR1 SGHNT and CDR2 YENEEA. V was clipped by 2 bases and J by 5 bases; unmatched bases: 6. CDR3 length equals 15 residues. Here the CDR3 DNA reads TGTGCCAGCAGCTTATCAGCGGGAGGGAGGAACGAGCAGTACTTC. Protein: CASSLSAGGRNEQYF.

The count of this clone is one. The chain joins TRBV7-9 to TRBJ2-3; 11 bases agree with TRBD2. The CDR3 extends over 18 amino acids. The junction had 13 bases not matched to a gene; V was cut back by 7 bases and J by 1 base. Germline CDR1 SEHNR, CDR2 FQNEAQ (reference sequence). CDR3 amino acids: CASTNRPISGRGTDTQYF. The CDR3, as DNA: TGTGCCAGCACCAATCGTCCTATTAGCGGGAGGGGCACAGATACGCAGTATTTT.

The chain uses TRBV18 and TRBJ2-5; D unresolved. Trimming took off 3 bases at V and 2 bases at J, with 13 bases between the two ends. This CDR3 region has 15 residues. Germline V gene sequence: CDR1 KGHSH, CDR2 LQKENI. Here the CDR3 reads CASSPLPSTQETQYF. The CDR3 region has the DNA TGTGCCAGCTCACCCCTGCCTAGTACGCAAGAGACCCAGTACTTC.

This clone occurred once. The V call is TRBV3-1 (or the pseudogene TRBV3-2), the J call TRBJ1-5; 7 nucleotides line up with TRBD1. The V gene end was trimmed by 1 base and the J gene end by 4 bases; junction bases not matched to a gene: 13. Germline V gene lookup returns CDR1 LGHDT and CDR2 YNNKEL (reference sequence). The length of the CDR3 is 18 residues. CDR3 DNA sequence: TGTGCCAGCAGCCAAGCTCCGAAACCGGGACAGAAAAATCAGCCCCAGCATTTT. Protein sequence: CASSQAPKPGQKNQPQHF.

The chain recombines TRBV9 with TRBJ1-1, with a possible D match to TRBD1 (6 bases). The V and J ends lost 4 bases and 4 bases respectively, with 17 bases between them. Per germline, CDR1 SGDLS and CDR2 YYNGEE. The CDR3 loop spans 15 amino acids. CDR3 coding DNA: TGTGCCAGCAGCCCATTCCCACAGGGCGGCACTGAAGCTTTCTTT. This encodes CASSPFPQGGTEAFF.

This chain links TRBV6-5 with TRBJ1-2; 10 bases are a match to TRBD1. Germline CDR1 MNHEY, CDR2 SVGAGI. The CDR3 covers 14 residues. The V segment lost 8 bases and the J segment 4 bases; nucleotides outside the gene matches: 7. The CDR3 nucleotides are TGTGCCAGCCAAGCTGGGGACAGGGGCTATGGCTACACCTTC. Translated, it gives CASQAGDRGYGYTF.

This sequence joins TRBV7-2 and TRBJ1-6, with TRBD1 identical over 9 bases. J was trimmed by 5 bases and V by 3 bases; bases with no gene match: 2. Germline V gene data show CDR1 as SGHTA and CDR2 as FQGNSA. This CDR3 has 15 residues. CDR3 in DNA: TGTGCCAGCAGCTTGGGGACAGGGAATAATTCACCCCTCCACTTT. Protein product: CASSLGTGNNSPLHF.

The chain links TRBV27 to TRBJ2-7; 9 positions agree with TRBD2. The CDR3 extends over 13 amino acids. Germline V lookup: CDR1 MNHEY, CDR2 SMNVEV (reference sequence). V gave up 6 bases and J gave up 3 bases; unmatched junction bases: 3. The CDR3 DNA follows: TGTGCCAGCAGCCTTAGCGGGAGCTACGAGCAGTACTTC. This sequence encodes CASSLSGSYEQYF.